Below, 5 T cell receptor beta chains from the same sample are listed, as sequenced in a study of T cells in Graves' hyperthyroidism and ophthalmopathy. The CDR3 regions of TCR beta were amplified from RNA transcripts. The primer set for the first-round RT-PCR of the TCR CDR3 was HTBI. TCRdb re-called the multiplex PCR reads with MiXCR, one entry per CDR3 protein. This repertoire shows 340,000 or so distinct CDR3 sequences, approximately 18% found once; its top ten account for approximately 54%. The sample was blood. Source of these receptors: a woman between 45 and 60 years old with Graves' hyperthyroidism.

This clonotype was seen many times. CDR3 DNA sequence: TGTGCCAGCATAAGTGGGGGCAATGAGCAGTTCTTC. Translated, it gives CASISGGNEQFF. The chain uses TRBV2 and TRBJ2-1; D possibly matches TRBD1 or TRBD2 (5 bases each). Trimming cost V 7 bases and J 6 bases, with 10 bases left between them. This CDR3 is 12 amino acids long. From germline, CDR1 is SNHLY and CDR2 FYNNEI.

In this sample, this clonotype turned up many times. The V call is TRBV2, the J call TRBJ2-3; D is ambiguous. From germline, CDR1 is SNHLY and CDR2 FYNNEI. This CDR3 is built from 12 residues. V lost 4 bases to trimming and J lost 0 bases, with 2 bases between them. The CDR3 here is CASSASTDTQYF. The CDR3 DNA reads TGTGCCAGCAGTGCTAGCACAGATACGCAGTATTTT.

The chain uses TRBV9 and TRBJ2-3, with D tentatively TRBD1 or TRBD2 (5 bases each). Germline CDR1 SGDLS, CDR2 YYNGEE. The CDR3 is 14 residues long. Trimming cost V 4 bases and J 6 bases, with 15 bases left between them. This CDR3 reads CASSYRQPGDTQYF. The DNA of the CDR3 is TGTGCCAGCAGCTACCGACAGCCGGGGGATACGCAGTATTTT. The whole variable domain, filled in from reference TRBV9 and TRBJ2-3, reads DSGVTQTPKHLITATGQRVTLRCSPRSGDLSVYWYQQSLDQGLQFLIQYYNGEERAKGNILERFSAQQFPDLHSELNLSSLELGDSALYFCASSYRQPGDTQYFGPGTRLTVL.

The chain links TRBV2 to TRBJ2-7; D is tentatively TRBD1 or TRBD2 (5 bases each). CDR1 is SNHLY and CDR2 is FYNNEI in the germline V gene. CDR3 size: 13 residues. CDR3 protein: CAGSRDQWNEQYV. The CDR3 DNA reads TGTGCCGGCAGTAGGGACCAATGGAACGAGCAGTACGTC.

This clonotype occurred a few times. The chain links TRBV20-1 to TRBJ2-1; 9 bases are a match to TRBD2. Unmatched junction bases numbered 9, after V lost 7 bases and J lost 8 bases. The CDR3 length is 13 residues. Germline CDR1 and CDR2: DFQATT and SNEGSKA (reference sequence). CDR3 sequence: CSVGGGALDEQFF. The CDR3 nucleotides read TGCAGTGTCGGCGGGGGGGCTCTCGATGAGCAGTTCTTC.